The rows below give T cell receptor beta chains drawn from one sample of a study of cytomegalovirus exposure and HLA in healthy donors. TCRdb's table, derived via immunoSEQ multiplex PCR, lists solely in-frame clones and lacks some. This sample's clone table lists 75,000 to 85,000 clones. Sequencing was done on a sample of PBMCs. The receptors come from a man aged 50 to 60 in good health and CMV-seronegative. Both conserved end residues are part of each CDR3. D genes are given only for firm matches.

j_call v_call d_call cdr3_aa
TRBJ2-5 TRBV6-1 TRBD2 CASSEEASGGLYQETQYF
TRBJ1-3 TRBV6-5 NA CASSYGRGIQNTIYF
TRBJ2-5 TRBV18 NA CASSPRNSRQGQETQYF
TRBJ1-1 TRBV6-5 TRBD1 CASSLGTGYNTEAFF
TRBJ2-7 TRBV6-5 TRBD2 CASTMTSGGLYEQYF
TRBJ2-5 TRBV7-2 NA CASSPRTLGTQYF
TRBJ2-2 TRBV7-3 NA CASSRRTGELFF
TRBJ2-3 TRBV7-9 TRBD2 CASSVGTSGVGDTQYF
TRBJ1-5 TRBV11-2 TRBD1 CASSSGTASQPQHF
TRBJ2-7 TRBV6-1 NA CASRIIQGGEQYF
TRBJ1-5 TRBV5-6 TRBD1 CASSFGQGAMGNQPQHF
TRBJ2-5 TRBV9 NA CASSVAGAGYQETQYF
TRBJ2-2 TRBV9 TRBD1 CASSERGRIGTGELFF
TRBJ1-4 TRBV6-1 TRBD1 CASSDGQGVSEKLFF
TRBJ1-4 TRBV10-1 NA CASSHPFTQGPRALNEKLFF
TRBJ1-1 TRBV11-2 NA CASSLRENTEAFF
TRBJ2-7 TRBV18 NA CASSTANYEQYF
TRBJ2-7 TRBV25-1 NA CASSLDSYEQYF
TRBJ2-7 TRBV10-2 NA CASSESGGRGPYEQYF
TRBJ2-7 TRBV18 NA CASSGAPSYEQYF
TRBJ2-1 TRBV5-1 TRBD1 CASSLQGGRVNEQFF
TRBJ1-3 TRBV4-1 NA CASSQDGQGPGNTIYF